This T cell receptor (beta chain) was identified in a study of shared clonotypes between healthy human individuals. Overall study: Donor composition was a couple of women and a few men, aged 18 to 49. The study used three CD4 naive, three CD4 memory, two CD8 naive and one CD8 memory plate per donor.

Study-level points and caveats: Relative to memory subsets, naive subsets generally showed larger estimated richness. Blood was the sole source, and tissue repertoires probably differ.

Note on this clone: Its specificity is unknown.

CDR1 is MNHEY and CDR2 is SMNVEV in the germline V gene (reference sequence). The length of the CDR3 is 15 residues. V lost 3 bases and J 4 bases, leaving 15 bases between the germline ends. Clones were sequenced by immunoSEQ multiplex PCR, and TCRdb holds only the in-frame ones, with some missing. The sample has approximately 600,000 clones; about 95% are singletons. Naive CD8 cells lacked CD45RO and underwent positive selection for CCR7, leaving out terminally differentiated effector memory CD45RA+ cells. Sequencing input: naive CD8+ T cells sorted from blood. The clonotype comes from a woman in her 30s in good health. The J gene is TRBJ2-5, the V gene TRBV27; D could derive from TRBD1 or TRBD2 (7 bases each). This CDR3 reads CASSFEGQRGETQYF. For the CDR3, the DNA is TGTGCCAGCAGTTTTGAGGGACAGCGGGGAGAGACCCAGTACTTC.